This T cell receptor (beta chain) was obtained from a study of Ad26.COV2.S vaccination and SARS-CoV-2 variants. Assay used: immunoSEQ multiplex PCR; TCRdb lists only in-frame clones, some missing. The data show approximately 340,000 clones, 92% seen once. Per the germline V gene, CDR1 is LGHNA and CDR2 is YSLEER. Unmatched junction bases numbered 10, after V lost 0 bases and J lost 1 base. The CDR3 is 19 residues long. The source is a human donor who had recovered from COVID-19. This material consisted of peripheral blood, taken after recovery from COVID-19. The gene calls are TRBV4-3 and TRBJ2-3, with 10 bases aligning to TRBD2. CDR3 sequence reads: CASSQDPSGGGWGTDTQYF. The CDR3 DNA reads TGCGCCAGCAGCCAAGATCCTAGCGGGGGAGGGTGGGGCACAGATACGCAGTATTTT.